The 12 T cell receptor beta chains below were found in one sample sequenced in a study of blood T cell repertoires in COVID-19. TCRdb keeps only in-frame clones here, not all; method: immunoSEQ multiplex PCR. This sample has more than 25,000 clones, with about 90% found just once. Sequenced input: peripheral blood. The receptors shown here come from a human donor in a cohort sampled during active COVID-19.

V is TRBV5-1 and J is TRBJ2-3; D remains ambiguous. With 0 bases removed from V and 0 bases from J, the gap between germline ends came to 8 bases. The CDR3 is 15 residues long. Germline CDR1 reads SGHRS; CDR2 reads YFSETQ. The CDR3 sequence is CASSLGVTSTDTQYF. CDR3 nucleotide sequence: TGCGCCAGCAGCTTGGGAGTGACTAGCACAGATACGCAGTATTTT.

Only one count was recorded for this clone. The chain has TRBV6-2 or TRBV6-3 and TRBJ2-7; tentatively, D is TRBD1 (6 bases). Trimming removed 2 bases at V and 2 bases at J, with 16 bases between. Germline CDR1 reads MNHEY; CDR2 reads SVGEGT. This CDR3 has 16 residues. The CDR3 DNA is TGTGCCAGCAGTTACGATCGAGAACAGGGCCCCTACGAGCAGTACTTC. Translation: CASSYDREQGPYEQYF.

The V gene is TRBV5-4, the J gene TRBJ2-5; 12 bases are shared with TRBD2. CDR1 SGHNT and CDR2 YYREEE come from the germline V gene (reference sequence). With V trimmed by 1 base and J by 9 bases, 13 bases remained unmatched. The CDR3 is 17 residues long. Here the CDR3 reads CASSLPPSGGAISSQYF. The DNA of the CDR3 is TGTGCCAGCAGCTTGCCGCCTAGCGGGGGGGCAATAAGCTCCCAGTACTTC.

This chain connects TRBV6-5 to TRBJ1-5; TRBD1 matches 12 bases. Trimming cost V 4 bases and J 6 bases; bases outside gene matches: 4. This CDR3 has 15 residues. Germline V CDR1 and CDR2: MNHEY, SVGAGI. CDR3 protein: CASSSGQGAIQPQHF. The DNA of the CDR3 is TGTGCCAGCAGTTCGGGACAGGGGGCGATTCAGCCCCAGCATTTT.

V gene TRBV6-5 combines with J gene TRBJ2-3, with D possibly TRBD2 on 6 matching bases. Looked up from germline, CDR1 is MNHEY and CDR2 is SVGAGI. V was shortened by 7 bases and J by 4 bases, with 15 bases between the two germline ends. The CDR3 totals 14 residues. CDR3 sequence reads: CASTLTRSADTQYF. The CDR3 DNA sequence: TGTGCCAGCACCCTGACTAGGTCTGCAGATACGCAGTATTTT.

The gene calls are TRBV4-3 and TRBJ2-3; 14 bases agree with TRBD2. The J segment lost 2 bases and the V segment lost 4 bases, leaving 11 bases of the junction unmatched. The CDR3 length is 19 residues. Germline loops: CDR1 LGHNA, CDR2 YSLEER. In nucleotides, the CDR3 is TGCGCCAGCAGCCCCAGGACTAGCGGGGGGCCTCTTGACACAGATACGCAGTATTTT. Protein: CASSPRTSGGPLDTDTQYF.

The chain couples TRBV27 to TRBJ2-1; 7 positions agree with TRBD1. CDR1 is MNHEY and CDR2 is SMNVEV in the germline V gene (reference sequence). V lost 2 bases to trimming and J lost 10 bases; unmatched junction nucleotides: 11. The CDR3 is 15 residues long. Here the CDR3 reads CASSLDDRERGEQFF. The CDR3 DNA reads as TGTGCCAGCAGTTTAGACGACAGGGAAAGAGGGGAGCAGTTCTTC.

This chain connects TRBV9 to TRBJ2-3; tentative D call: TRBD1 (5 bases). Germline values: CDR1 SGDLS, CDR2 YYNGEE. There are 15 residues in the CDR3. V lost 0 bases and J 2 bases, leaving 10 bases between the germline ends. DNA for the CDR3: TGTGCCAGCAGCGTAGGCACAGGACCCACAGATACGCAGTATTTT. This translates into CASSVGTGPTDTQYF.

The genes are TRBV5-1 and TRBJ2-2, with D perhaps TRBD2 (5 bases). V was shortened by 0 bases and J by 4 bases, with 7 bases between the two germline ends. The germline V gene has CDR1 SGHRS and CDR2 YFSETQ. There are 14 residues in the CDR3. The chain's CDR3 is CASSLGAGTGELFF. The CDR3, as DNA: TGCGCCAGCAGCTTGGGGGCGGGCACCGGGGAGCTGTTTTTT.

The chain links TRBV7-9 to TRBJ1-6; TRBD1 is a possible D gene (6 bases). CDR1 is SEHNR and CDR2 is FQNEAQ in the germline V gene (reference sequence). Between the trimmed V and J ends, which lost 6 bases and 5 bases, there was a span of 11 bases. The CDR3 spans 14 residues. Written as DNA, the CDR3 is TGTGCCAGCAGTCGCCAGGGGAATAATTCACCCCTCCACTTT. It yields the protein CASSRQGNNSPLHF.

The CDR3 nucleotides are TGTGCCTGGAGTGTAATTGGGCCTGAAGCTTTCTTT. It encodes CAWSVIGPEAFF. The genes are TRBV30 and TRBJ1-1; D is undetermined. Germline V gene sequence: CDR1 GTSNPN, CDR2 SVGIG (reference sequence). V was trimmed by 0 bases and J by 6 bases, leaving 8 bases between them. This CDR3 contains 12 residues.

This clone was seen only once. J is TRBJ2-3 and V is TRBV20-1; a possible D gene is TRBD1 (5 bases). V was cut by 3 bases and J by 5 bases, with 15 bases left in between. Per germline, CDR1 DFQATT and CDR2 SNEGSKA (reference sequence). The CDR3 is 14 amino acids. CDR3 sequence (DNA): TGCAGTGCTAGTCGGTCGACAGCAGAAGATACGCAGTATTTT. Protein: CSASRSTAEDTQYF.